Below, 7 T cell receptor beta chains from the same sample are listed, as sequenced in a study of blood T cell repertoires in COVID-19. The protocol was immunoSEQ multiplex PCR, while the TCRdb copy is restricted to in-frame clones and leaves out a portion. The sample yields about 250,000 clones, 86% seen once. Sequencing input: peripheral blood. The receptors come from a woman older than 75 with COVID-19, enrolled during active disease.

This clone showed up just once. CDR3 sequence: CASSLATANEKLFF. CDR3 bases: TGCGCCAGCAGCTTGGCCACAGCTAATGAAAAACTGTTTTTT. V usage is TRBV5-1 and J usage is TRBJ1-4, with D unresolved. CDR3 size: 14 residues. V was pared by 0 bases and J by 3 bases, with 6 bases between. CDR1 SGHRS and CDR2 YFSETQ come from the germline V gene. The variable domain in full, completed from reference TRBV5-1 and TRBJ1-4, reads KAGVTQTPRYLIKTRGQQVTLSCSPISGHRSVSWYQQTPGQGLQFLFEYFSETQRNKGNFPGRFSGRQFSNSRSEMNVSTLELGDSALYLCASSLATANEKLFFGSGTQLSVL.

In DNA, the CDR3 is TGTGCCAGCAGCCAAGATTGCCGGGAGGACAATTCACCCCTCCACTTT. Translation gives CASSQDCREDNSPLHF. This rearrangement joins TRBV3-1 (or the pseudogene TRBV3-2) to TRBJ1-6, with D hard to call. V was shortened by 0 bases and J by 7 bases, with 13 bases between the two germline ends. The CDR3 runs to 16 residues. Germline-derived CDR1 and CDR2 are LGHDT and YNNKEL (reference sequence).

The CDR3 reads CASSEGRDNEKLFF. DNA of the CDR3: TGTGCCAGCAGTGAGGGCCGGGATAATGAAAAACTGTTTTTT. V gene TRBV6-1 combines with J gene TRBJ1-4; D ambiguous. Trimming stripped 3 bases from V and 4 bases from J, with 9 bases between. From germline, CDR1 is MNHNS and CDR2 SASEGT. This CDR3 has 14 residues.

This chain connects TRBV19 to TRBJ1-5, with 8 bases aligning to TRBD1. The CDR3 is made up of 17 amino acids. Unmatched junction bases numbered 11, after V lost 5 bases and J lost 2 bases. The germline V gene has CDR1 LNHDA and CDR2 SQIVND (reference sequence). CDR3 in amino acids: CASSPRTGTGRNQPQHF. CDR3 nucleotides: TGTGCCAGTAGTCCCCGGACAGGGACTGGTCGCAATCAGCCCCAGCATTTT.

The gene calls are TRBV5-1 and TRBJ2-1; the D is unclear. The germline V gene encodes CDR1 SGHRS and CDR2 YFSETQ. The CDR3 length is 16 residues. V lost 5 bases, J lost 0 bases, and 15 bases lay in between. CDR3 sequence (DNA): TGCGCCAGCAGTGGTGTGATTCCGAGCTCCTACAATGAGCAGTTCTTC. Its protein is CASSGVIPSSYNEQFF.

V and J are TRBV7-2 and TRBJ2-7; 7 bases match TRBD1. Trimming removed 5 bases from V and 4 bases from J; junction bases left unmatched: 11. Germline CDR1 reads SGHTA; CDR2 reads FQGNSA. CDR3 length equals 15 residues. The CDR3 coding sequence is TGTGCCAGCAGCCAGGGCAGGGGGAGTTTTTACGAGCAGTACTTC. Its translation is CASSQGRGSFYEQYF. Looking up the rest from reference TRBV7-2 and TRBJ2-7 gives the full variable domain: GAGVSQSPSNKVTEKGKDVELRCDPISGHTALYWYRQSLGQGLEFLIYFQGNSAPDKSGLPSDRFSAERTGGSVSTLTIQRTQQEDSAVYLCASSQGRGSFYEQYFGPGTRLTVT.

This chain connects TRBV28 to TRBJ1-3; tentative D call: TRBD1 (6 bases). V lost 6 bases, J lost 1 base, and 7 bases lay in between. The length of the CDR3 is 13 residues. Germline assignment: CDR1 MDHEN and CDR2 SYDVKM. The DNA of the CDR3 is TGTGCCAGCAGGGACAGATCTGGAAACACCATATATTTT. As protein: CASRDRSGNTIYF. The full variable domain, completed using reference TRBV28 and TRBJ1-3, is DVKVTQSSRYLVKRTGEKVFLECVQDMDHENMFWYRQDPGLGLRLIYFSYDVKMKEKGDIPEGYSVSREKKERFSLILESASTNQTSMYLCASRDRSGNTIYFGEGSWLTVV.